Sequencing of this T cell receptor (beta chain) was carried out in a study of cytomegalovirus exposure and HLA in healthy donors. Study information: Among about 380 genotyped donors, roughly 80% fell in the Caucasian-associated ancestry cluster.

On this clone: The antigen remains undetermined.

PCR was performed using 60 Vbeta and 13 Jbeta primers. Here immunoSEQ multiplex PCR was the method, and the copy in TCRdb shows in-frame clones only, minus some. The sample carries fewer than 200,000 clones, 71% recorded once. Whole-study results and caveats: Rare sequences made up most TCRs, while some public TCRs were found in many donors.

Germline CDR1 reads MNHEY; CDR2 reads SVGAGI. The CDR3 runs to 14 residues. Deletions cut 5 bases from V and 4 bases from J, with 11 bases between. The sequence was obtained from a woman aged 25 to 39 in good health and CMV-seronegative. Sequenced: PBMCs. The chain links TRBV6-5 to TRBJ1-4, with D possibly being TRBD1 (5 bases). The CDR3 reads CASSPQGYNEKLFF. The DNA for the CDR3 is TGTGCCAGCAGTCCCCAGGGCTATAATGAAAAACTGTTTTTT.